This TCR beta chain was sequenced during a study of blood T cell repertoires in COVID-19. Study background: Acute and convalescent COVID-19 samples came from the United States, Italy and Spain. The cDNA or gDNA used as material had been derived from T cells, B-cell-depleted T cells, or PBMCs.

This CDR3 comprises 16 residues. V lost 7 bases to trimming and J lost 4 bases; unmatched junction nucleotides: 12. Germline CDR1 GTSNPN, CDR2 SVGIG (reference sequence). Authors' methods: Amplification of reference gene primers provided the estimated nucleated cell counts. TCRdb's table, derived via immunoSEQ multiplex PCR, lists solely in-frame clones and lacks some. That table is the source of V, J and clone size, and D and trimming were worked out from the DNA. The sample has tens of thousands of clones, roughly 80% seen once. This receptor was identified in an elderly woman with active or convalescent COVID-19. Sequenced material: peripheral blood. The chain carries TRBV30 and TRBJ1-6; 8 bases are shared with TRBD1. The CDR3 bases are TGTGCCTTGTCCCGGGACAGGAACAGTTATAATTCACCCCTCCACTTT. It is translated as CALSRDRNSYNSPLHF.